This is a list of T cell receptor beta chains from one sample in a study of breast tumors, draining lymph nodes, adjacent tissues. A single record per CDR3 protein comes from TCRdb applying MiXCR to the multiplex PCR reads. The data hold 200,000 to 300,000 distinct CDR3 sequences, with 30% observed a single time. The source material was axillary lymph node tissue. The receptors here all came from a female donor with breast cancer. Some clones in this sample may be carry-over from other donors' samples. Each CDR3 is given with its conserved first and last residue.

cdr3_aa v_call
CATSRDRGRGWEQYF TRBV15
CASRAGRYNEQFF TRBV19
CASSPRGLAGSYEQYF TRBV18
CASSFRDRVKTQYF TRBV19
CASNLGGTGVAEQYF TRBV2
CASSPGSLEQLCSYNSPLHF TRBV9
CASSYSGWGLTSGEQFF TRBV6-5
CAWSQSSLTDTQYF TRBV30
CAWSFWGDNQPQHF TRBV30
CAWTDRGFGEAFF TRBV30
CASSEQGNEQFF TRBV6-1
CASSTGLGNQPQHF TRBV19
CAWSFGGDTEAFF TRBV30
CASSLIAGPLNEQYF TRBV3-1
CASSEFGDRGGYTF TRBV6-1
CASSLPRTSGTQETQYF TRBV7-8
CASSPQGNSYEQYF TRBV18